Detailed here is one TCR beta chain. The table lists this clone with a count of one. Its antigen is unknown. No qualities accompany the bases; no much larger clone lies one base away. The cohort consisted of approximately 690 healthy bone marrow donors. All cohort members were sampled while nominally healthy, although unrecorded immune exposures were likely present. The donor tested CMV seronegative, placing the donor among the 300 to 450 seronegative members of the cohort. A peripheral blood sample was provided by each donor, and peripheral blood mononuclear cells were used for TCR beta sequencing. The Qiagen DNeasy Blood Extraction Kit was used to extract genomic DNA from the blood cell samples. These data are taken from a study of cytomegalovirus exposure and HLA in healthy donors listed by TCRdb under 2017. Regarding the study in general: According to an earlier analysis of 587 of the donors, roughly 180 million T cells yielded over 90 million unique TCR beta sequences and about 300 Gb of sequence data. Roughly 300 gigabases of sequencing data and approximately 84 million unique TCR sequences were included in an early release covering about 620 HLA-typed donors. Among the roughly 400 genotyped donors, about 83% belonged to the genetic ancestry cluster associated with self-reported Caucasian donors. The aim of the study was to test whether cataloging public T cell receptors could identify signatures of past pathogen exposure. The T cell repertoires of several hundred subjects were profiled by immunosequencing and related to cytomegalovirus serostatus. In addition to the first cohort of 500 to 850 subjects, a separate validation cohort of approximately 130 different subjects was used. The study combined high-throughput TCR immunosequencing, statistical association of individual TCRs with disease status, and machine learning to predict cytomegalovirus infection status. A later analysis re-analyzed previously published TCR beta repertoires from roughly 690 donors and added high-resolution HLA genotyping to study TCR occurrence patterns. Rather than using new phenotypic data, the later analysis identified candidate immune exposures from TCR beta sequences and from how often those sequences occurred across donors. To decide whether each TCR beta V gene segment behaved as functional or pseudogenic, an earlier analysis of 587 of the donors relied on high-throughput TCR beta sequencing. Donor age, sex, ethnicity and CMV serostatus were collected together with the repertoire data. A later genetic analysis used genome-wide SNP genotypes for about 65% of the roughly 670 donors, treating that subset as a discovery cohort. All discovery cohort repertoires had been generated on a single sequencing platform. Both class I and class II loci were covered by HLA typing, at four-digit resolution. The number of typed donors differed by locus: about 629-630 for A, B, C, DRB1 and DQB1; 522 for DQA1; approximately 610 for DPA1; and 450 to 480 for DPB1. Four or five DR-DQ haplotypes were handled as single units for association and clustering because linkage in the cohort was strong. Across 398 genotyped donors of the cohort, an average of approximately 240,000 unique TCR beta nucleotide sequences per donor were sequenced, and approximately 17% of those sequences were non-productive. Results and caveats for the whole study, not just this receptor: Across donors, most TCR sequences were observed very rarely, whereas some public TCRs were present in many individuals. In a later analysis, TCR association rates were found to vary across HLA loci, with the most associated TCRs seen for DRB1 alleles and the fewest for HLA-C alleles. A few of the identified cytomegalovirus-associated TCR beta chains were confirmed in vitro to be specific for cytomegalovirus antigens. For the cohort, immune exposure information was limited to CMV serostatus. A further reported finding was that TCR beta sequences accurately predicted the HLA-A and HLA-B alleles for most subjects in the first cohort. An association between a missense DCLRE1C variant and V-gene and J-gene trimming of TCR beta chains was found in a later genetic analysis and replicated in an independent cohort. Because some donors lacked HLA typing at each locus, the association tests relied only on the typed subset. According to a later analysis, most CMV-associated TCR beta chains appeared to be HLA-restricted, and the HLA associations seemed to be driven largely by CMV exposure. Several of the top co-occurrence clusters appeared to be linked to parvovirus B19, influenza, CMV and Epstein-Barr virus, according to a later analysis. Only TCR beta chains were sequenced in this cohort, and the absence of alpha or paired-chain data limited detectable features. A later analysis associated about 18,000 TCR beta sequences with specific HLA alleles at a false discovery rate of 0.05. The classifier was reported to diagnose cytomegalovirus status with high specificity and sensitivity in both the original and validation cohorts. The earlier analysis of around 600 of the donors excluded 15 to 20 rarely observed V segments, including chromosome 9 orphons, because counts were too low. The study gave a list of more than 150 TCR beta chains associated with cytomegalovirus. A group of highly shared sequence variants was considered likely to be a technical artifact of the sequencing pipeline. According to the authors, the approach could potentially be generalized to other disease states and immunological phenotypes. An earlier analysis of 450 to 750 of the donors showed that most TCR beta V segments appeared in productive rearrangements either about 90% or about 30% of the time, which broadly matched IMGT annotations. Some IMGT-functional V segments, including TRBV6-2 and TRBV6-3, could not be told apart with the 87-base-pair reads, so those segments were excluded. Presence/absence analyses assumed roughly uniform sequencing depth across donors, an assumption that may not hold. Compared with equally common non-associated chains, HLA-associated TCR beta chains in a later analysis were more clonally expanded and had lower generation probabilities. Assigning TCR associations to individual alleles was difficult when HLA alleles, especially DR and DQ, strongly co-occurred. Linkage disequilibrium might explain the correlated functional status among segregating V segments, but an unknown experimental factor could not be ruled out. Compared with the approximately 670-donor mean, donors in an Asian-associated ancestry cluster had fewer N-insertions in productive TCRs, according to a later genetic analysis.

The library was built by means of the immunoSEQ multiplex PCR assay. A mixture of 60 forward primers for TCR Vbeta segments and 13 reverse primers for TCR Jbeta segments was used in the multiplex PCR. A multiplex PCR assay on genomic DNA amplified the CDR3 region of rearranged TCR beta genes. Amplified TCR beta libraries were sequenced as 87-base-pair reads on the Illumina HiSeq System. Concerning the study's data processing: Across the 700 or so repertoires, a later analysis counted about 81 million unique TCR beta chains, 9.5 million to 12 million of which were shared by at least two donors. Raw reads were error-corrected and collapsed into unique sequences with a nearest-neighbor algorithm that merged closely related sequences to remove PCR and sequencing errors. To assign V, D and J gene segments, CDR3 sequences were aligned to IMGT reference sequences. For a sequence to be retained, at least a six-nucleotide match to both a V gene segment and a J gene segment was required. Rearrangements were classified as productive when the CDR3 lacked stop codons and remained in frame with V and J, and all other rearrangements were classified as non-productive. CDR3 was defined according to IMGT convention as the region running from the second conserved V-encoded cysteine to the conserved J-encoded phenylalanine. The earlier analysis of 587 of the donors excluded sequences that lacked an unambiguous match to a single V gene segment. In an earlier analysis of 450 to 750 of the donors, a V segment was called functional when productive rearrangements were above 56.7%, and segregating when the standard deviation between donors exceeded 5%. A statistical classification framework was developed to diagnose cytomegalovirus status using the catalog of TCR beta chain sequences. A later analysis assigned V and J genes by comparing TCR nucleotide sequences with IMGT/GENE-DB human TR gene sequences. The TCRdist pipeline was used in a later analysis to assign CDR3 sequences and most-parsimonious VDJ recombination scenarios. In a later analysis, each TCR beta chain was defined by its CDR3 amino acid sequence together with its V-gene family, and reads without a unique V-gene family were excluded. To address suspected cross-contamination and a sequencing artifact, a later analysis removed approximately 590 highly shared, low-generation-probability nucleotide sequences. In a later analysis, a clonal expansion index for each public chain was calculated from normalized within-repertoire ranks of inferred template counts. A later analysis computed generation probabilities with a VDJ recombination model fitted to out-of-frame rearrangements, and checked the results against IGoR. A later analysis scored TCR-TCR, TCR-HLA and TCR-CMV co-occurrence with hypergeometric tests, applying a repertoire-size bias correction to TCR pairs. False discovery rates were estimated in a later analysis by permuting HLA or CMV assignments 20 times. In a later analysis, co-occurring TCRs were grouped using DBSCAN, and TCRdist sequence similarity was added for clustering within HLA-allele-positive subsets. For co-occurrence clustering, repertoires with fewer than 30,000 or more than 120,000 public chains were excluded, along with roughly 5 repertoires with anomalous nucleotide sharing. TCRdb limited this immuneACCESS table to in-frame rearrangements with V and J called. A share of clones is missing; checked studies link under half to unresolved V genes, and the rest is unexplained. Clone size and the V and J calls come from that table; the DNA yielded D and trimming. The table for this sample lists around 120,000 clones; 80% of them were counted only once. The ten largest clones capture more than 3% of the sample.

Based on the germline V gene, the CDR1 and CDR2 sequences are KGHSH and LQKENI. The CDR3 starts with the cysteine, ends with the phenylalanine, and has 15 residues. Only the CDR3 DNA is retained, 45 bases long and in frame from the first base. Deletion took 4 bases off V and 0 bases off J, with a span of 10 bases between the germline ends. Specimen: PBMCs. The chain links TRBV18 with TRBJ2-1; the best D guess is TRBD1, with 5 bases matching. The sequence was obtained from a male donor in good health and CMV-seronegative. The CDR3 here reads CASSLTGFSYNEQFF. The DNA is TGTGCCAGCTCACTTACAGGTTTCTCCTACAATGAGCAGTTCTTC. The reference TRBV18 and TRBJ2-1 proteins fill in what lies around the CDR3, so the full variable domain reads NAGVMQNPRHLVRRRGQEARLRCSPMKGHSHVYWYRQLPEEGLKFMVYLQKENIIDESGMPKERFSAEFPKEGPSILRIQQVVRGDSAAYFCASSLTGFSYNEQFFGPGTRLTVL.